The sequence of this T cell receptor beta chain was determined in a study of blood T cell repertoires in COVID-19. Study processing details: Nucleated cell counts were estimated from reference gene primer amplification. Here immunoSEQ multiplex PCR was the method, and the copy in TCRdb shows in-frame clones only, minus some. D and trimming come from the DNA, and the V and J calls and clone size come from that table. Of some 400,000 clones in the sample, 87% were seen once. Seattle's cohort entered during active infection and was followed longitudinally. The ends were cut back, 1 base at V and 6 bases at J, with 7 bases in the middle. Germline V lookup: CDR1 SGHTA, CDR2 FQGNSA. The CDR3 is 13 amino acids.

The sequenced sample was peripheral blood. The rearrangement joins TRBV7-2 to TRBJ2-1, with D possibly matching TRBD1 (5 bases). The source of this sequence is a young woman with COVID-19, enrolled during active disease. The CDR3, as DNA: TGTGCCAGCAGCTTAGGGGGCGGCAATGAGCAGTTCTTC. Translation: CASSLGGGNEQFF. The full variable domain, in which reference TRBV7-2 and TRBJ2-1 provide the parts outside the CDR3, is GAGVSQSPSNKVTEKGKDVELRCDPISGHTALYWYRQSLGQGLEFLIYFQGNSAPDKSGLPSDRFSAERTGGSVSTLTIQRTQQEDSAVYLCASSLGGGNEQFFGPGTRLTVL.